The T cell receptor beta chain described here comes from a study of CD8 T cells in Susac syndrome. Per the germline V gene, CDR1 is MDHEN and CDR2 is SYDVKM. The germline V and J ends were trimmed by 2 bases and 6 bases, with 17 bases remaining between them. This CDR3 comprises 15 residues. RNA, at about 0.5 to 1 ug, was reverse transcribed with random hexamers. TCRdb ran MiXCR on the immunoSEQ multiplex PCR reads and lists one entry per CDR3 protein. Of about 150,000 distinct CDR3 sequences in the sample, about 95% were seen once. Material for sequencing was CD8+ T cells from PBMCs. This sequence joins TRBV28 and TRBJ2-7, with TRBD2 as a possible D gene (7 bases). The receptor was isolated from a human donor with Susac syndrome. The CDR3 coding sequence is TGTGCCAGCAGTTTAGCGGGGGCGCTGATCAGCGAGCAGTACTTC. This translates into CASSLAGALISEQYF.